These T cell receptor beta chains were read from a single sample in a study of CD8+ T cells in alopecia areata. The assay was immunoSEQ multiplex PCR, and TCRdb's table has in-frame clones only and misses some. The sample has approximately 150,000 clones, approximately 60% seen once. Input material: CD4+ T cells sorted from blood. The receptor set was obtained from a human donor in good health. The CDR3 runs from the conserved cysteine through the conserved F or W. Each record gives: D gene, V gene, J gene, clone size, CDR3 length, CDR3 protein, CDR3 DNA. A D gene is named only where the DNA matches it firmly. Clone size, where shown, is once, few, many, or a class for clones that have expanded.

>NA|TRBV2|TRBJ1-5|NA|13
CASRGDGERPQHF
TGTGCCAGCAGGGGGGACGGGGAGCGGCCCCAGCATTTT
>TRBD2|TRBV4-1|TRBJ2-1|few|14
CASSPSGGPNEQFF
TGCGCCAGCAGCCCGTCGGGAGGGCCTAATGAGCAGTTCTTC
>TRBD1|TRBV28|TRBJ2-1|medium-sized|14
CASLTGGKYNEQFF
TGTGCCAGCCTTACAGGGGGCAAGTACAATGAGCAGTTCTTC
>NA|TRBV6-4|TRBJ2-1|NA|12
CASRSSYNEQFF
TGTGCCAGCAGGAGCTCCTACAATGAGCAGTTCTTC
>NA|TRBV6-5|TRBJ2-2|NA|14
CASSYLRNTGELFF
TGTGCCAGCAGTTACTTGAGGAACACCGGGGAGCTGTTTTTT
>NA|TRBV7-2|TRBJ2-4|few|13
CASSDRGSDIQYF
TGTGCCAGCAGCGATAGGGGGTCGGACATTCAGTACTTC
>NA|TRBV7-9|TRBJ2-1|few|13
CASDGKNANEQFF
TGTGCCAGCGACGGCAAGAACGCCAATGAGCAGTTCTTC
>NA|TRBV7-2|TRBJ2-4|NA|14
CASSPGGKGNIQYF
TGTGCCAGCAGCCCCGGCGGGAAGGGAAACATTCAGTACTTC
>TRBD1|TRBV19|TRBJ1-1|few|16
CASSIGRQGTVAEAFF
TGTGCCAGTAGTATCGGCCGACAGGGGACTGTGGCTGAAGCTTTCTTT
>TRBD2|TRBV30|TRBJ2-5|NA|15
CAAGIAGGTQETQYF
TGTGCCGCAGGAATAGCGGGAGGTACCCAAGAGACCCAGTACTTC
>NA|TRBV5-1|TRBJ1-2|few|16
CASSVAMGGRSIRYTF
TGCGCCAGCAGCGTTGCCATGGGGGGACGTTCGATTCGCTACACCTTC
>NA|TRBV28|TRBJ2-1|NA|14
CASSFYSLQNEQFF
TGTGCCAGCAGTTTCTACTCCTTACAAAATGAGCAGTTCTTC
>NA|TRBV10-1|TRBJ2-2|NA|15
CASSGSTPDTGELFF
TGCGCCAGCAGTGGCAGTACCCCGGACACCGGGGAGCTGTTTTTT
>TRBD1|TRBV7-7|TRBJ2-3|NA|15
CASSLGTASTDTQYF
TGTGCTAGCAGCTTAGGGACAGCTAGCACAGATACGCAGTATTTT
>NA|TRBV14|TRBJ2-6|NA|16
CASSQGVRAGANVLTF
TGTGCCAGCAGCCAAGGCGTCCGGGCTGGGGCCAACGTCCTGACTTTC
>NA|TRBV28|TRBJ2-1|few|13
CASSLFSRSEQFF
TGTGCCAGCAGTTTATTTAGCCGGAGTGAGCAGTTCTTC
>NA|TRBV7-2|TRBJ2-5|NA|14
CASSLGQLRETQYF
TGTGCCAGCAGCTTAGGTCAGCTACGCGAGACCCAGTACTTC
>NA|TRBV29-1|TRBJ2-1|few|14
CSAYWTRLDNEQFF
TGCAGCGCATACTGGACCCGCCTCGACAATGAGCAGTTCTTC
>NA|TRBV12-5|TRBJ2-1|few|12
CASGFVSNEQFF
TGTGCTAGTGGTTTCGTATCGAACGAGCAGTTCTTC
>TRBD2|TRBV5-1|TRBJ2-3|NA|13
CASAGGRTDTQYF
TGCGCCTCGGCGGGAGGGCGAACAGATACGCAGTATTTT
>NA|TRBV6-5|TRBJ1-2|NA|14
CASRSTGSSPGYTF
TGTGCCAGCAGATCCACAGGGTCTTCTCCCGGCTACACCTTC
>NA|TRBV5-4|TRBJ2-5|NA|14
CASSYWGRQETQYF
TGTGCCAGCAGCTACTGGGGGAGGCAAGAGACCCAGTACTTC
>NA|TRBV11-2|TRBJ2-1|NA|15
CASVPPGVGYNEQFF
TGTGCCAGCGTCCCCCCGGGAGTAGGCTACAATGAGCAGTTCTTC
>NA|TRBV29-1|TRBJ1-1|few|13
CSVEDLGSKKTFF
TGCAGCGTTGAAGATCTAGGGTCGAAAAAAACTTTCTTT
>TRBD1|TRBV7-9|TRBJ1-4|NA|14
CASSRDRDNEKLFF
TGTGCCAGCAGCCGGGACAGGGATAATGAAAAACTGTTTTTT
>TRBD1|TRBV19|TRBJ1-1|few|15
CASSTGQGPYTEAFF
TGTGCCAGTAGTACGGGACAGGGCCCGTACACTGAAGCTTTCTTT
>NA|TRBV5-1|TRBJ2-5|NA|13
CASSLMAEETQYF
TGCGCCAGCAGCTTGATGGCAGAGGAGACCCAGTACTTC
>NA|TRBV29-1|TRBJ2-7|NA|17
CSVAPPKGGLLPYEQYF
TGCAGCGTTGCCCCCCCTAAAGGTGGCCTACTACCCTACGAGCAGTACTTC
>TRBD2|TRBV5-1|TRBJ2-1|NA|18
CASSSDRLAGGPYNEQFF
TGCGCCAGCAGCTCCGATCGCCTAGCGGGAGGGCCGTACAATGAGCAGTTCTTC
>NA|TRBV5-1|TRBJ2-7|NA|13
CASSLSGFYEQYF
TGCGCCAGCAGCTTATCAGGGTTCTACGAGCAGTACTTC
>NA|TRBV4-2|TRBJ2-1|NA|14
CASSQSPADNEQFF
TGTGCCAGCAGCCAGTCACCCGCCGACAATGAGCAGTTCTTC
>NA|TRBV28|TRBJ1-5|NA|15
CASSLVWGGNQPQHF
TGTGCCAGCAGTTTGGTTTGGGGGGGCAATCAGCCCCAGCATTTT
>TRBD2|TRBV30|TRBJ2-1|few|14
CAWSGLAGYNEQFF
TGTGCCTGGAGTGGACTAGCGGGATACAATGAGCAGTTCTTC
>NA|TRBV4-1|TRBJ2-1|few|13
CASSQALDNEQFF
TGCGCCAGCAGCCAAGCGCTAGACAATGAGCAGTTCTTC
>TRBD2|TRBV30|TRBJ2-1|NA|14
CAWSVLAGANEQFF
TGTGCCTGGAGTGTACTAGCGGGAGCGAATGAGCAGTTCTTC
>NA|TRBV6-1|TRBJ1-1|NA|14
CASSELWANTEAFF
TGTGCCAGCAGTGAACTTTGGGCCAACACTGAAGCTTTCTTT
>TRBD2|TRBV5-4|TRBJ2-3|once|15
CASSSPGRVADTQYF
TGTGCCAGCAGCTCCCCAGGGAGGGTTGCAGATACGCAGTATTTT
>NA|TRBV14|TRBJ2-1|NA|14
CASSEVYRDNEQFF
TGTGCCAGCAGTGAGGTCTACCGGGACAATGAGCAGTTCTTC
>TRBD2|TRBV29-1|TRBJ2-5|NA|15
CSVEGTRGSGETQYF
TGCAGCGTTGAAGGGACTAGAGGGAGTGGAGAGACCCAGTACTTC
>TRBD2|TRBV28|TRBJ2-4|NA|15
CASSSGTSGIHIQYF
TGTGCCAGCAGTTCAGGGACTAGCGGGATACACATTCAGTACTTC
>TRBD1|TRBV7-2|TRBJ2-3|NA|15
CASRKFVGQPDTQYF
TGTGCCAGCAGGAAATTTGTGGGACAGCCAGATACGCAGTATTTT
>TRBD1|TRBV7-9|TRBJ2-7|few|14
CASSLGQGAYEQYF
TGTGCCAGCAGCTTAGGACAGGGCGCCTACGAGCAGTACTTC
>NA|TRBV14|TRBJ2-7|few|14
CASSRGGQNYEQYF
TGTGCCAGCAGTCGTGGGGGGCAAAACTACGAGCAGTACTTC